One sample yielded the 10 T cell receptor beta chains listed below, sequenced in a study of blood T cell repertoires in COVID-19. Clones were read by immunoSEQ multiplex PCR, and TCRdb kept only the in-frame ones, dropping some. The profile shows a few hundred thousand clones, 86% of them singletons. The specimen was peripheral blood. These receptors originate from a man in his 60s with acute or convalescent COVID-19.

The chain combines TRBV19 with TRBJ2-2; TRBD2 matches 11 bases. The CDR3 contains 15 residues. V trimming: 6 bases; J trimming: 7 bases; junction bases outside the gene matches: 7. Germline-derived CDR1 and CDR2 are LNHDA and SQIVND (reference sequence). The CDR3: CASSNSGRASGELFF. The DNA of the CDR3 is TGTGCCAGTAGCAATAGCGGGAGGGCCAGCGGGGAGCTGTTTTTT.

V usage is TRBV13 and J usage is TRBJ2-1, with D tentatively TRBD2 (6 bases). V was pared by 6 bases and J by 6 bases, with 24 bases between. Per the germline V gene, CDR1 is PRHDT and CDR2 is FYEKMQ (reference sequence). This CDR3 has 17 amino acids. In DNA, the CDR3 is TGTGCCAGCAGGCGTCTCTCTTCCGGGACTTCTTCCAATGAGCAGTTCTTC. Its protein is CASRRLSSGTSSNEQFF.

A word on this clone: The sample contains more than one DNA sequence encoding this CDR3. V is TRBV29-1 and J is TRBJ2-2, with 11 bases that match TRBD1. V lost 6 bases, J lost 5 bases, and 2 bases stayed unmatched. The germline V gene has CDR1 SQVTM and CDR2 ANQGSEA. This CDR3 has 13 amino acids. CDR3 residues: CSVDRGQTGELFF. The CDR3 nucleotides are TGCAGCGTGGACAGGGGGCAAACCGGGGAGCTGTTTTTT.

The V call is TRBV29-1, the J call TRBJ2-7; possibly TRBD2 for D (6 bases). V was trimmed by 2 bases and J by 4 bases, leaving 18 bases between them. Germline CDR1 reads SQVTM; CDR2 reads ANQGSEA. This CDR3 has 15 amino acids. As DNA, the CDR3 is TGCAGCGTTGAACCCTGGGATAGCGGTGGTTACGAGCAGTACTTC. The encoded protein is CSVEPWDSGGYEQYF.

The J gene is TRBJ2-7, the V gene TRBV28; 7 bases map to TRBD1. The V segment lost 4 bases and the J segment 3 bases; nucleotides outside the gene matches: 6. Germline lookup yields CDR1 MDHEN and CDR2 SYDVKM. The CDR3 runs 14 residues. This CDR3 is CASSYSGTDYEQYF. CDR3 DNA: TGTGCCAGCAGTTACTCCGGGACAGACTACGAGCAGTACTTC.

The chain combines TRBV14 with TRBJ2-1, with 7 bases that match TRBD2. This CDR3 has 13 amino acids. The germline V gene has CDR1 SGHDN and CDR2 FVKESK. Losses at the gene ends were 10 bases for V and 5 bases for J; bases not matched to a gene: 8. As DNA, the CDR3 is TGTGCCACCCGCGGGAGCACCAACAATGAGCAGTTCTTC. Translated: CATRGSTNNEQFF.

The chain recombines TRBV7-9 with TRBJ2-7; 12 bases map to TRBD2. Germline V CDR1 and CDR2: SEHNR, FQNEAQ (reference sequence). The CDR3 runs to 19 residues. V gave up 0 bases and J gave up 7 bases; unmatched junction bases: 16. The CDR3 spells CASSLALSARTSGTREQYF. The CDR3 bases are TGTGCCAGCAGCTTAGCTCTATCGGCTAGGACTAGCGGGACTAGAGAGCAGTACTTC.

The chain links TRBV20-1 to TRBJ1-6; no clear D. The CDR3 has 11 residues. CDR1 is DFQATT, CDR2 SNEGSKA, per germline (reference sequence). In DNA form, the CDR3 reads TGCGGCTCCTCTGATAATTCACCCCTCCACTTT. Translated, it gives CGSSDNSPLHF.

The rearrangement joins TRBV6-2 or TRBV6-3 to TRBJ2-1; D is uncertain. In germline, CDR1 is MNHEY, CDR2 SVGEGT. Trimming shortened V by 5 bases and J by 4 bases, and 15 bases separated the two germline ends. The CDR3 sequence is 15 residues long. In DNA, the CDR3 is TGTGCCAGCAGTACCCACCCCGGCGGATACAATGAGCAGTTCTTC. Encoded protein: CASSTHPGGYNEQFF.

V is TRBV21-1 and J is TRBJ2-7; the tabulated D call, TRBD2, remains unverified against the DNA. TRBV21-1 is flagged as a pseudogene. The CDR3 sequence is 21 residues long. In DNA, the CDR3 is TGTGCCAGCAGCAAAGCTAAGGGGACTTATCCGCCAGTCCGACTTAACTACGAGCAGTACTTC. This codes for CASSKAKGTYPPVRLNYEQYF.